Below are 25 T cell receptor beta chains sequenced from a single sample in a study of CD8 T cells in Susac syndrome. Random hexamers were used to reverse transcribe the RNA input (about 0.45 to 1 ug). TCRdb re-called the immunoSEQ multiplex PCR reads through MiXCR, storing one row per CDR3 protein. The sample has 180,000 or so distinct CDR3 sequences, about 95% seen once. Sequencing was carried out using CD4+ T cells from PBMCs. The receptors originated from a human donor in good health.

The J gene is TRBJ2-5, the V gene TRBV29-1; D not resolved. Germline lookup yields CDR1 SQVTM and CDR2 ANQGSEA. This CDR3 spans 14 amino acids. Trimming took 4 bases from V and 0 from J, leaving 12 bases between them. This CDR3 is CSVAWQYHQETQYF. CDR3 DNA: TGCAGCGTTGCTTGGCAGTACCACCAAGAGACCCAGTACTTC.

The rearrangement joins TRBV29-1 to TRBJ1-2; possibly TRBD1 for D (5 bases). V shed 4 bases and J shed 4 bases, with 19 bases lying between them. Germline V gene lookup returns CDR1 SQVTM and CDR2 ANQGSEA. This CDR3 region has 15 residues. The CDR3 DNA sequence: TGCAGCGTTGTCGGGGCAGGTGCTGCGACCTATGGCTACACCTTC. Encoded protein: CSVVGAGAATYGYTF.

The chain has TRBV5-4 and TRBJ2-3, with D perhaps TRBD2 (5 bases). The CDR3 is made up of 15 amino acids. Between the trimmed V and J ends, which lost 0 bases and 2 bases, there was a span of 10 bases. Germline lookup yields CDR1 SGHNT and CDR2 YYREEE (reference sequence). The CDR3 protein is CASSLASGYTDTQYF. CDR3 in DNA: TGTGCCAGCAGCTTGGCGAGCGGCTACACAGATACGCAGTATTTT.

The chain carries TRBV24-1 and TRBJ2-1, with TRBD2 matching 9 bases. Germline CDR1 KGHDR, CDR2 SFDVKD. V lost 7 bases and J lost 3; bases outside the gene matches: 3. This CDR3 spans 14 amino acids. CDR3: CATRGGGDYNEQFF. The CDR3 bases are TGTGCCACCAGAGGCGGGGGGGACTACAATGAGCAGTTCTTC.

This rearrangement joins TRBV11-2 to TRBJ1-1; D gene unclear. The CDR3 is 15 residues long. In germline, CDR1 is SGHAT, CDR2 FQNNGV. V lost 5 bases and J 1 base, leaving 14 bases between the germline ends. In DNA, the CDR3 is TGTGCCAGCAGCCCGAGGAGGGTGGGGAACACTGAAGCTTTCTTT. This gives the protein CASSPRRVGNTEAFF.

V gene TRBV5-6 combines with J gene TRBJ2-7; a possible D gene is TRBD2 (5 bases). The CDR3 runs to 14 residues. Germline values: CDR1 SGHDT, CDR2 YYEEEE. The germline V and J ends were trimmed by 3 bases and 3 bases, with 13 bases remaining between them. The CDR3 DNA reads TGTGCCAGCAGCTCCCTACGGACTCGCTACGAGCAGTACTTC. Translated: CASSSLRTRYEQYF.

The chain combines TRBV7-9 with TRBJ2-5, with a possible D match to TRBD2 (6 bases). CDR3 length equals 14 residues. Trimming took off 5 bases at V and 3 bases at J, with 13 bases between the two ends. The germline V gene has CDR1 SEHNR and CDR2 FQNEAQ (reference sequence). The chain's CDR3 is CASSLWRDEETQYF. The CDR3 nucleotides read TGTGCCAGCAGCCTCTGGAGGGATGAAGAGACCCAGTACTTC. Drawing the rest from reference TRBV7-9 and TRBJ2-5, the complete variable domain is DTGVSQNPRHKITKRGQNVTFRCDPISEHNRLYWYRQTLGQGPEFLTYFQNEAQLEKSRLLSDRFSAERPKGSFSTLEIQRTEQGDSAMYLCASSLWRDEETQYFGPGTRLLVL.

The V and J genes are TRBV7-9 and TRBJ2-3; D is unclear. The V end was cut by 7 bases, the J end by 0 bases, with 20 bases between. The CDR3 has 17 amino acids. Germline V gives CDR1 SEHNR, CDR2 FQNEAQ (reference sequence). For the CDR3, the DNA is TGTGCCAGCACCCTTACCCGACTTGCTACTAGCACAGATACGCAGTATTTT. Its protein product is CASTLTRLATSTDTQYF. The whole variable domain, remainder taken from reference TRBV7-9 and TRBJ2-3, is DTGVSQNPRHKITKRGQNVTFRCDPISEHNRLYWYRQTLGQGPEFLTYFQNEAQLEKSRLLSDRFSAERPKGSFSTLEIQRTEQGDSAMYLCASTLTRLATSTDTQYFGPGTRLTVL.

The table lists this clonotype with a count of one. The V gene is TRBV28, the J gene TRBJ2-7; D not resolved. The V gene's germline CDR1 is MDHEN and CDR2 SYDVKM. The ends were cut back, 5 bases at V and 9 bases at J, with 14 bases in the middle. This CDR3 is built from 12 residues. The DNA of the CDR3 is TGTGCCAGCAGTGCAGGAGTTGGTGGGCAGTACGTC. Protein sequence: CASSAGVGGQYV.

The chain couples TRBV12-3 or TRBV12-4 to TRBJ1-5; the D gene is possibly TRBD1 (6 bases). The CDR3 runs 13 residues. V lost 6 bases, J lost 4 bases, and 10 bases lay in between. CDR3 DNA sequence: TGTGCCAGCAGGTGGACAGAGAATCAGCCCCAGCATTTT. Translated: CASRWTENQPQHF.

The CDR3 nucleotides read TGTGCCAGCAGTGAATTAGCCTGGTACCAAGAGACCCAGTACTTC. Amino acid sequence: CASSELAWYQETQYF. The V call is TRBV25-1, the J call TRBJ2-5, with unresolved D. The CDR3 is made up of 15 amino acids. Trimming stripped 1 base from V and 0 bases from J, with 9 bases between. CDR1 and CDR2 from the germline V gene are MGHDK and SYGVNS.

The chain combines TRBV27 with TRBJ2-5; D perhaps matches TRBD2 (5 bases). Germline V gene data show CDR1 as MNHEY and CDR2 as SMNVEV (reference sequence). This CDR3 has 14 residues. V was shortened by 1 base and J by 4 bases, with 10 bases between the two germline ends. As DNA, the CDR3 is TGTGCCAGCAGTTTATTACGGGGTGGAGAGACCCAGTACTTC. Encoded protein: CASSLLRGGETQYF.

The J gene is TRBJ2-1, the V gene TRBV2, with TRBD2 identical over 10 bases. Germline V gene sequence: CDR1 SNHLY, CDR2 FYNNEI. This CDR3 contains 17 residues. The ends lost 2 bases at V and 6 bases at J; junction bases unmatched: 10. As DNA, the CDR3 is TGTGCCAGCAGTGAACACCCCACAGGACTAGCGGCCAATGAGCAGTTCTTC. Translation: CASSEHPTGLAANEQFF.

The chain uses TRBV29-1 and TRBJ2-2; D is undetermined. Germline CDR1 reads SQVTM; CDR2 reads ANQGSEA. V shed 4 bases and J shed 5 bases, with 8 bases lying between them. The CDR3 runs 12 residues. The CDR3 spells CSVGQPTGELFF. Written as DNA, the CDR3 is TGCAGCGTTGGTCAACCGACCGGGGAGCTGTTTTTT.

The chain has TRBV28 and TRBJ1-5; 7 nucleotides agree with TRBD1. CDR1 MDHEN and CDR2 SYDVKM come from the germline V gene. The V segment lost 4 bases and the J segment 5 bases; nucleotides outside the gene matches: 2. The CDR3 covers 13 residues. In nucleotides, the CDR3 is TGTGCCAGCAGTTACAGGGGACATCAGCCCCAGCATTTT. This encodes CASSYRGHQPQHF.

This clonotype was picked up one time. The J gene is TRBJ1-1, the V gene TRBV3-1; D may be TRBD1 (6 bases). Trimming pared 1 base from V and 5 bases from J, leaving 11 bases between. The CDR3 extends over 14 amino acids. Germline CDR1 and CDR2: LGHDT and YNNKEL (reference sequence). This CDR3 reads CASSQVPGATEAFF. For the CDR3, the DNA is TGTGCCAGCAGCCAAGTTCCGGGGGCGACTGAAGCTTTCTTT.

The J gene is TRBJ2-1, the V gene TRBV9, with D unresolved. Trimming pared 2 bases from V and 7 bases from J, leaving 7 bases between. Germline V lookup: CDR1 SGDLS, CDR2 YYNGEE. The length of the CDR3 is 12 residues. Here the CDR3 DNA reads TGTGCCAGCAGCGTCGACCGGAATGAGCAGTTCTTC. It yields the protein CASSVDRNEQFF.

The chain joins TRBV3-1 to TRBJ1-2, with D possibly being TRBD1 (5 bases). The CDR3 has 12 amino acids. The V end was cut by 0 bases, the J end by 8 bases, with 7 bases between. Germline V CDR1 and CDR2: LGHDT, YNNKEL (reference sequence). This CDR3 is CASSQDGGGYTF. As DNA, the CDR3 is TGTGCCAGCAGCCAAGACGGGGGAGGCTACACCTTC.

The genes are TRBV10-3 and TRBJ2-7, with D tentatively TRBD1 or TRBD2 (5 bases each). This CDR3 has 13 residues. CDR1 and CDR2 (germline): ENHRY, SYGVKD. The V end lost 10 bases, the J end lost 1 base, and 14 bases lay between the germline ends. The CDR3 bases are TGTGCCAACTCCGGGACCGCGTCCTACGAGCAGTACTTC. It encodes CANSGTASYEQYF.

V gene TRBV29-1 combines with J gene TRBJ1-1, with TRBD1 matching over 9 bases. The germline CDR1 and CDR2 sequences are SQVTM and ANQGSEA. V shed 6 bases, J shed 9 bases, and the junction held 5 bases outside the gene matches. The CDR3 consists of 11 residues. The CDR3 nucleotides read TGCAGCGTGGGACAGGGCGCTAAAGCTTTCTTT. Translation gives CSVGQGAKAFF. Based on the CDR3 plus reference TRBV29-1 and TRBJ1-1, the full variable domain is SAVISQKPSRDICQRGTSLTIQCQVDSQVTMMFWYRQQPGQSLTLIATANQGSEATYESGFVIDKFPISRPNLTFSTLTVSNMSPEDSSIYLCSVGQGAKAFFGQGTRLTVV.

The V call is TRBV4-3, the J call TRBJ1-6; D is unclear. The CDR3 is 13 amino acids. The germline gives CDR1 LGHNA, CDR2 YSLEER. V dropped 0 bases and J dropped 14 bases, with 11 bases sitting between them. CDR3 in DNA: TGCGCCAGCAGCCAAGATGGACCCTCCACCCTCCACTTT. It encodes CASSQDGPSTLHF.

The chain recombines TRBV11-2 with TRBJ1-1; D unresolved. The V gene lost 6 bases and the J gene lost 1 base, with 9 bases spanning the gap. Germline V lookup: CDR1 SGHAT, CDR2 FQNNGV. This CDR3 has 13 residues. In DNA form, the CDR3 reads TGTGCCAGCAGATTCACTCCGAACACTGAAGCTTTCTTT. Translation gives CASRFTPNTEAFF.

The V call is TRBV20-1, the J call TRBJ1-2; D unclear. From germline, CDR1 is DFQATT and CDR2 SNEGSKA (reference sequence). Trimming removed 6 bases from V and 4 bases from J, with 12 bases in between. This CDR3 region has 12 residues. CDR3 sequence: CSAQNWGYGYTF. CDR3 nucleotides: TGCAGTGCACAAAATTGGGGCTATGGCTACACCTTC.

The J gene is TRBJ2-2, the V gene TRBV20-1, with D possibly being TRBD2 (5 bases). This CDR3 has 13 amino acids. The germline V gene encodes CDR1 DFQATT and CDR2 SNEGSKA (reference sequence). V lost 6 bases and J 7 bases, leaving 15 bases between the germline ends. The CDR3 is CSARKVRDGELFF. Written as DNA, the CDR3 is TGCAGTGCCAGGAAGGTCCGGGACGGGGAGCTGTTTTTT.

The V gene is TRBV20-1, the J gene TRBJ2-3, with 9 bases identical to TRBD2. The CDR3 runs to 15 residues. With 5 bases clipped from V and 0 bases from J, the junction kept 6 bases outside the gene matches. The V gene's germline CDR1 is DFQATT and CDR2 SNEGSKA (reference sequence). The CDR3 DNA is TGCAGTGCTCCCTCTAGCGGGGCTAGCACAGATACGCAGTATTTT. Residues: CSAPSSGASTDTQYF.